The present T cell receptor beta chain was sequenced within a study of blood T cell repertoires in COVID-19. Only in-frame clones appear in the TCRdb table, and some are missing; sequencing was by immunoSEQ multiplex PCR. The table includes about 160,000 clones, just over 90% detected once. The germline gives CDR1 LNHDA, CDR2 SQIVND (reference sequence). V was trimmed by 2 bases and J by 10 bases, leaving 9 bases between them. The CDR3 sequence is 12 residues long. The genes are TRBV19 and TRBJ1-5, with D possibly being TRBD1 (5 bases). This receptor was identified in a man aged 18 to 29 with acute or convalescent COVID-19. The material sequenced was peripheral blood. In DNA form, the CDR3 reads TGTGCCAGTAGTATAAGGGGATTACCCCAGCATTTT. Its translation is CASSIRGLPQHF.